The rows below give T cell receptor beta chains drawn from one sample of a study of cytomegalovirus exposure and HLA in healthy donors. TCRdb's copy holds only in-frame clones and misses some; the assay was immunoSEQ multiplex PCR. This table has approximately 93,000 clones, roughly three quarters appearing once. The sequenced sample consisted of PBMCs. The receptor set was obtained from a male donor in good health and CMV-seropositive. The CDR3 runs from the conserved cysteine through the conserved F or W. A D gene is named only where the DNA matches it firmly. Clone sizes are given selectively: once, few, many, or a class where the clone is expanded.

>-|TRBV5-6|TRBJ1-4|-
TGTGCCAGCAGCTTCGGGGTAGCGGTAAATGAAAAACTGTTTTTT
CASSFGVAVNEKLFF
>once|TRBV6-5|TRBJ1-5|-
TGTGCCAGCAGTCCACGGATGGGGGGTATGCCCCAGCATTTT
CASSPRMGGMPQHF
>-|TRBV18|TRBJ1-1|TRBD1
TGTGCCAGCTCATTCTACAGGGGAAAGGAGACTGAAGCTTTCTTT
CASSFYRGKETEAFF
>-|TRBV5-1|TRBJ2-1|-
TGCGCCAGCAGCTCAGGGATTAGGGTAGGGTACAATGAGCAGTTCTTC
CASSSGIRVGYNEQFF
>-|TRBV5-1|TRBJ2-3|-
TGCGCCAGCAGCTTGAGACAGAGCACAGATACGCAGTATTTT
CASSLRQSTDTQYF
>-|TRBV6-5|TRBJ2-7|-
TGTGCCAGCACCTCGCCAGGGTCCTCCCCCTACGAGCAGTACTTC
CASTSPGSSPYEQYF
>once|TRBV5-1|TRBJ2-7|-
TGCGCCAGCAGCTTGGAGGCGGGAACCTACGAGCAGTACTTC
CASSLEAGTYEQYF
>-|TRBV15|TRBJ2-2|-
TGTGCCACCAGCCTGAACACCGGGGAGCTGTTTTTT
CATSLNTGELFF
>-|TRBV19|TRBJ1-6|TRBD1
TGTGCCAGTAGTATAAGCGGGACAGGGAATTCACCCCTCCACTTT
CASSISGTGNSPLHF
>-|TRBV6-5|TRBJ2-7|-
TGTGCCAGCGCTCAGGGCACTTACGAGCAGTACTTC
CASAQGTYEQYF
>-|TRBV5-4|TRBJ2-1|-
TGTGCCAGCAGCTTGGGCAGAGCTAGCTCCTACAATGAGCAGTTCTTC
CASSLGRASSYNEQFF
>-|TRBV6-5|TRBJ1-1|-
TGTGCCAGCACCCTAGGGACAACGAACACTGAAGCTTTCTTT
CASTLGTTNTEAFF
>-|TRBV5-6|TRBJ1-5|TRBD1
TGTGCCAGCAGCCCTATCGGCGGGACAGGTAGCAATCAGCCCCAGCATTTT
CASSPIGGTGSNQPQHF
>-|TRBV6-5|TRBJ2-5|-
TGTGCCAGCAGTTCCGCGTTGGGGGGGGCAGGGGAGACCCAGTACTTC
CASSSALGGAGETQYF
>-|TRBV5-6|TRBJ1-1|TRBD1
TGTGCCAGCAGCCCGTACGGGACAGGGGCGGAAGCTTTCTTT
CASSPYGTGAEAFF
>-|TRBV27|TRBJ1-5|-
TGTGCCAGCAGTTTACGGGTTACCCAGTATAGCAATCAGCCCCAGCATTTT
CASSLRVTQYSNQPQHF
>-|TRBV6-6|TRBJ1-1|-
TGTGCCAGCAGTTACTCCCCTGGGGGCGGCACTGAAGCTTTCTTT
CASSYSPGGGTEAFF
>-|TRBV14|TRBJ1-1|-
TGTGCCAGCAGCCAAGACTGGGAGACTGAAGCTTTCTTT
CASSQDWETEAFF
>-|TRBV18|TRBJ1-5|TRBD1
TGTGCCAGCTCACCGGGACAGGGCCTCACCCAGCCCCAGCATTTT
CASSPGQGLTQPQHF
>-|TRBV10-2|TRBJ2-1|TRBD2
TGCGCCAGCAGTGGACTAGCATTGGCGCAGTTCTTC
CASSGLALAQFF
>-|TRBV5-4|TRBJ2-5|-
TGTGCCAGCAGCTCGGCTCCGGGGCTAGAACCAGGGGCCCAGTACTTC
CASSSAPGLEPGAQYF
>few|TRBV5-1|TRBJ1-4|TRBD1
TGCGCCAGCAGCCCCCAGACAGGGGTTAATGAAAAACTGTTTTTT
CASSPQTGVNEKLFF
>-|TRBV6-1|TRBJ2-7|TRBD1
TGTGCCGGCGGACAGGGGACCTCCTACGAGCAGTACTTC
CAGGQGTSYEQYF
>-|TRBV6-1|TRBJ1-1|-
TGTGCCAACCCTTGGGAGGGGAGGAGAGCTGAAGCTTTCTTT
CANPWEGRRAEAFF
>-|TRBV19|TRBJ1-4|TRBD1
TGTGCCAGTAGTCCCAGGACAGGGCCGGCTAATGAAAAACTGTTTTTT
CASSPRTGPANEKLFF
>-|TRBV19|TRBJ2-2|TRBD2
TGTGCCAGTAGTACCCAGCGGGGGATGGCCGGGGAGCTGTTTTTT
CASSTQRGMAGELFF
>-|TRBV7-8|TRBJ1-6|-
TGTGCCAGCAGCTTAGGCAGTAATCTGACACCCCTCCACTTT
CASSLGSNLTPLHF
>-|TRBV6-5|TRBJ1-2|-
TGTGCCAGCAGTAATACGGTCGGCTACACCTTC
CASSNTVGYTF